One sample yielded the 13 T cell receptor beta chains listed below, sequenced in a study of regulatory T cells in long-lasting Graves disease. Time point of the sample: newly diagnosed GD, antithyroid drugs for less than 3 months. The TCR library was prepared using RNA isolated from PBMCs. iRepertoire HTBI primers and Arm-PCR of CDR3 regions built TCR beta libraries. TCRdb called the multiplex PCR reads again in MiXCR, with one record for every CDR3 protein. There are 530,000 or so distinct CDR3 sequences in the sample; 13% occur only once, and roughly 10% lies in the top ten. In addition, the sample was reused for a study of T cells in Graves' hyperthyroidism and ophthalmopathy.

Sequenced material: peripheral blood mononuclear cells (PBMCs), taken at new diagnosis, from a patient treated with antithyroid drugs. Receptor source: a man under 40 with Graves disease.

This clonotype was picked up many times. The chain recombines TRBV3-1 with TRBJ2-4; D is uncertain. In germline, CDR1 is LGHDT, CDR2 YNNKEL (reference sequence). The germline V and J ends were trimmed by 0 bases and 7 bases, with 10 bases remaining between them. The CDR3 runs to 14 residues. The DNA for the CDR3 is TGTGCCAGCAGCCAAGAGGACGTAGTGAACATTCAGTACTTC. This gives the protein CASSQEDVVNIQYF.

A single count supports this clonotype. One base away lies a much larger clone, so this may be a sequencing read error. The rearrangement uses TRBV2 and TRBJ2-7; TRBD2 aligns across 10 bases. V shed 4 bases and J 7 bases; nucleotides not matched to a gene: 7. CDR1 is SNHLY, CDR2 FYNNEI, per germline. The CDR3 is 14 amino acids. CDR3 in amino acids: CASSVGLAESEQYF. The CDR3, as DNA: TGTGCCAGCAGTGTAGGACTAGCGGAGTCTGAGCAGTACTTC. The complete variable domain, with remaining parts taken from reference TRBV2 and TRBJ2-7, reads EPEVTQTPSHQVTQMGQEVILRCVPISNHLYFYWYRQILGQKVEFLVSFYNNEISEKSEIFDDQFSVERPDGSNFTLKIRSTKLEDSAMYFCASSVGLAESEQYFGPGTRLTVT.

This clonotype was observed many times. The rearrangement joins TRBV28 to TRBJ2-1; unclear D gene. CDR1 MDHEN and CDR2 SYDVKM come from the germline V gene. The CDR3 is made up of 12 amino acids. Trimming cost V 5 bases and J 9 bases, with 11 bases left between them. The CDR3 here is CASSVRLREQFF. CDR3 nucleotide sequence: TGTGCCAGCAGTGTCCGCCTCCGTGAGCAGTTCTTC.

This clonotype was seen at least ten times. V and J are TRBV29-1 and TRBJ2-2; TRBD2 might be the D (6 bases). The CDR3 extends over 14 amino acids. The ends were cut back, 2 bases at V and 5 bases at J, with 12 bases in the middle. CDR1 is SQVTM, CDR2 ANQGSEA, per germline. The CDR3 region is CSVEWGRGTGELFF. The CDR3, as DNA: TGCAGCGTTGAATGGGGCCGGGGGACCGGGGAGCTGTTTTTT.

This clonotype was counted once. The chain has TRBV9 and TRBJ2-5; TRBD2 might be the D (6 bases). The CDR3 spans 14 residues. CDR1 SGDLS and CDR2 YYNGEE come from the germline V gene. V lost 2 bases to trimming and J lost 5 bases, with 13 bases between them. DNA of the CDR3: TGTGCCAGCAGCGTTACGGCGGGGTCGGAGACCCAGTACTTC. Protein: CASSVTAGSETQYF.

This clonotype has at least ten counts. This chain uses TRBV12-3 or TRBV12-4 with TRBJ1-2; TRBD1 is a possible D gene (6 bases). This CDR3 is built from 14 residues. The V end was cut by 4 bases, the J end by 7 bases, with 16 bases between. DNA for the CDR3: TGTGCCAGCAGTTCCTTAGACAGGACGAGTGGCTACACCTTC. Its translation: CASSSLDRTSGYTF.

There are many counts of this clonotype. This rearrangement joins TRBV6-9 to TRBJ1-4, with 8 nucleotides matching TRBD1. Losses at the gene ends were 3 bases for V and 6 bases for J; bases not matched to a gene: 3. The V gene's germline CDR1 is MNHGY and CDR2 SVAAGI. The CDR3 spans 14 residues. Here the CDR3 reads CASSYSGGDEKLFF. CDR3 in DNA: TGTGCCAGCAGTTACTCAGGGGGCGATGAAAAACTGTTTTTT.

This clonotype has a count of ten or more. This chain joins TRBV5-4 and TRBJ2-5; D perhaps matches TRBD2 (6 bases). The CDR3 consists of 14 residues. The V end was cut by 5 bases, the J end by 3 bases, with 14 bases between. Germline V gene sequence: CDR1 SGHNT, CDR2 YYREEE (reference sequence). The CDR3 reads CASSQTGDKETQYF. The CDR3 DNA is TGTGCCAGCAGTCAGACGGGGGATAAAGAGACCCAGTACTTC.

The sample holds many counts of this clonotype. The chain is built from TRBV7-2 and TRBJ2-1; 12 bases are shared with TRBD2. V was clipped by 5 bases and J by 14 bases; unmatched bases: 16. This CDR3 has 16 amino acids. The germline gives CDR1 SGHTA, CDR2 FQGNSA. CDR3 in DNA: TGTGCCAGCAGCCTTGGACTAGCGGGGCCAACGCTTGGGGAGTTCTTC. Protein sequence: CASSLGLAGPTLGEFF.

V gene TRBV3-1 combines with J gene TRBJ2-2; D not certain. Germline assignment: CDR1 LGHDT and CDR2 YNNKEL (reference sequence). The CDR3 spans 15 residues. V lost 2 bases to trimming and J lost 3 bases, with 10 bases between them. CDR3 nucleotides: TGTGCCAGCAGCCAACCACCGCCTTACACCGGGGAGCTGTTTTTT. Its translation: CASSQPPPYTGELFF. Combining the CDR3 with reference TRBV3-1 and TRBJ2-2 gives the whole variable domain DTAVSQTPKYLVTQMGNDKSIKCEQNLGHDTMYWYKQDSKKFLKIMFSYNNKELIINETVPNRFSPKSPDKAHLNLHINSLELGDSAVYFCASSQPPPYTGELFFGEGSRLTVL.

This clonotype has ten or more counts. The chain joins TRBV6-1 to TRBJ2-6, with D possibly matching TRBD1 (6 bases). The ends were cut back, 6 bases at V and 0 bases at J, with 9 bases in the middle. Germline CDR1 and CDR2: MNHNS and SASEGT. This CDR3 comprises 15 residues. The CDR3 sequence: CASSTGSSGANVLTF. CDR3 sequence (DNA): TGTGCCAGCAGCACAGGGAGCTCTGGGGCCAACGTCCTGACTTTC.

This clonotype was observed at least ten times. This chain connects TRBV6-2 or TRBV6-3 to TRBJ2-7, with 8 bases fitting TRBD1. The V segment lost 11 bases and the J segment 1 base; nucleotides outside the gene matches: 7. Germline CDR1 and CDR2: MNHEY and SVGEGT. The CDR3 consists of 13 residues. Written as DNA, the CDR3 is TGTGCCGGCACCGGGACAGGTTCCTACGAGCAGTACTTC. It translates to CAGTGTGSYEQYF.

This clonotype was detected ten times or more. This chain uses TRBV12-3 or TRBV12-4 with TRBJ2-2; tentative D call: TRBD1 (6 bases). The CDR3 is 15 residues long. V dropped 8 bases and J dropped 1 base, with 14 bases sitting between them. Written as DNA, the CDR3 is TGTGCCAGCCTGACCGGGACACTGAACACCGGGGAGCTGTTTTTT. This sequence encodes CASLTGTLNTGELFF.